This T cell receptor beta chain was observed in a study of prognosis after radiotherapy for stage I lung cancer. Overall study context: The study recorded squamous cell carcinoma in roughly seven patients and adenocarcinoma in eleven to twelve. Therapy given concurrently with stereotactic body radiotherapy reached no patient.

Using two-round multiplex PCR, the authors amplified TCR beta CDR3 from genomic DNA. Initially, in first-round PCR, primers specific to each TRBV and TRBJ gene were used. In TCRdb, the multiplex PCR reads were re-called with MiXCR into one record per CDR3 protein. This table has around 15,000 distinct CDR3 sequences, approximately 44% appearing once. This clonotype was seen repeatedly, ten times or more. Germline assignment: CDR1 SGHDT and CDR2 YYEEEE. The V and J ends lost 6 bases and 4 bases respectively, with 11 bases between them. CDR3 length: 14 residues. Sample: PBMCs, taken before or after stereotactic body radiation therapy (not recorded which). The clonotype originates from a donor over 45 with non-small cell lung cancer. This rearrangement joins TRBV5-6 to TRBJ2-6; no definite D call. This CDR3 reads CASTPRVGANVLTF. The CDR3 nucleotides are TGTGCCAGCACCCCAAGGGTCGGGGCCAACGTCCTGACTTTC.